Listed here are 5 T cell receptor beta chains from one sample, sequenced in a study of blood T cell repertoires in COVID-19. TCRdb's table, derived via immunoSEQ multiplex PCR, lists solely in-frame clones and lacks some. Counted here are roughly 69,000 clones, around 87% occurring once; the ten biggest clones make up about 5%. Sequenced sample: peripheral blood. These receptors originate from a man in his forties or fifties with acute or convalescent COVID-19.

In DNA, the CDR3 is TGTGCCAGTAGTTTGGGGGCCTATAGCAATCAGCCCCAGCATTTT. Its protein product is CASSLGAYSNQPQHF. The chain links TRBV19 to TRBJ1-5; tentatively, D is TRBD1 (6 bases). Trimming stripped 5 bases from V and 0 bases from J, with 11 bases between. Looked up from germline, CDR1 is LNHDA and CDR2 is SQIVND (reference sequence). The CDR3 is 15 residues long.

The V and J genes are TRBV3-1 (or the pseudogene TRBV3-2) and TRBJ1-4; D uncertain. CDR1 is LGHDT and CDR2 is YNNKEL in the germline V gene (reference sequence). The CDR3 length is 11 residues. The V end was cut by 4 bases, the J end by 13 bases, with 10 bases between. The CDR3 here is CASSRGQRLFF. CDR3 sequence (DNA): TGTGCCAGCAGCCGAGGGCAGAGACTGTTTTTT.

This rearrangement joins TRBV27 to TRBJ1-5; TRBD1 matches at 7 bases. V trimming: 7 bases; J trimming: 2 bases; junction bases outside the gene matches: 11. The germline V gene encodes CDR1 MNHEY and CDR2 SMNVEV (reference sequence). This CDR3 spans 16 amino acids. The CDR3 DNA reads TGTGCCAGCAAATCTCTTCAGGGGGATGGCAATCAGCCCCAGCATTTT. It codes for CASKSLQGDGNQPQHF.

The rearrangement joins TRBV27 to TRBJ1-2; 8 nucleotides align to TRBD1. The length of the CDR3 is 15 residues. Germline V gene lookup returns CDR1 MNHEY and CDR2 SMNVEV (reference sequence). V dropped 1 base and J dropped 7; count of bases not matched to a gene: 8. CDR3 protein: CASSLLASGGVGYTF. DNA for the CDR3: TGTGCCAGCAGTTTATTGGCCTCAGGGGGCGTTGGCTACACCTTC.

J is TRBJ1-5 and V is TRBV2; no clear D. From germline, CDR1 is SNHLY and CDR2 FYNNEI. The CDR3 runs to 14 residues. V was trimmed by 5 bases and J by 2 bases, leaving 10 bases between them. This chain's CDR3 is CASSLDSGNQPQHF. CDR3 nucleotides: TGTGCCAGCAGTTTGGACTCTGGCAATCAGCCCCAGCATTTT.